The 17 T cell receptor beta chains reported below all come from one sample, sequenced in a study of glioma-infiltrating T cells after dendritic cell vaccination. Documented time point: after dendritic cell vaccination, including at tumor progression/relapse. Measured with immunoSEQ multiplex PCR; TCRdb has only the in-frame clones, and not every one. This table holds tens of thousands of clones, over 65% found once. The sequencing used blood, collected after dendritic cell vaccination. The receptor source for this set is a human donor with glioblastoma.

This chain uses TRBV7-2 with TRBJ2-5, with 9 bases lining up with TRBD2. After removal of 8 bases from V and 5 bases from J, the junction contained 6 bases not matched to a gene. The CDR3 loop spans 13 amino acids. Germline V gene lookup returns CDR1 SGHTA and CDR2 FQGNSA. CDR3 loop: CASHVRGGETQYF. In DNA, the CDR3 is TGTGCCAGCCACGTGCGGGGGGGGGAGACCCAGTACTTC.

This clone has more than one count but fewer than ten. The V gene is TRBV4-3, the J gene TRBJ1-2; tentatively, D is TRBD1 (5 bases). The germline V gene has CDR1 LGHNA and CDR2 YSLEER. V lost 0 bases, J lost 0 bases, and 14 bases lay in between. The CDR3 has 17 residues. CDR3 sequence (DNA): TGCGCCAGCAGCCAAGATTCAAGGGGATACTCTAACTATGGCTACACCTTC. Translated: CASSQDSRGYSNYGYTF.

The chain joins TRBV30 to TRBJ2-2; 12 bases are a match to TRBD2. The CDR3 extends over 15 amino acids. Trimming took 5 bases from V and 6 from J; bases not matched to a gene: 7. The V gene's germline CDR1 is GTSNPN and CDR2 SVGIG (reference sequence). CDR3 amino acids: CAWVLAGGPSGELFF. The CDR3 DNA reads TGTGCCTGGGTGCTAGCGGGGGGGCCTTCCGGGGAGCTGTTTTTT.

This chain uses TRBV25-1 with TRBJ2-1; the D gene is possibly TRBD1 (6 bases). The germline V gene encodes CDR1 MGHDK and CDR2 SYGVNS. The CDR3 is 16 residues long. Trimming removed 5 bases at V and 5 bases at J, with 19 bases between. Written as DNA, the CDR3 is TGTGCCAGCAGTTCTCTGGGCCAGGGGTTCGACAATGAGCAGTTCTTC. The encoded protein is CASSSLGQGFDNEQFF. The full variable domain, its missing parts supplied by reference TRBV25-1 and TRBJ2-1, is EADIYQTPRYLVIGTGKKITLECSQTMGHDKMYWYQQDPGMELHLIHYSYGVNSTEKGDLSSESTVSRIRTEHFPLTLESARPSHTSQYLCASSSLGQGFDNEQFFGPGTRLTVL.

This CDR3 reads CASSVHFEAETQYF. The CDR3 bases are TGTGCCAGCAGCGTACATTTCGAGGCGGAGACCCAGTACTTC. The rearrangement uses TRBV9 and TRBJ2-5; D not resolved. Trimming left V 1 base short and J 5 bases short, with 12 bases between. Germline lookup yields CDR1 SGDLS and CDR2 YYNGEE. CDR3 size: 14 residues.

The chain carries TRBV30 and TRBJ2-5; perhaps TRBD1 as D (6 bases). This CDR3 has 14 amino acids. Germline V gene lookup returns CDR1 GTSNPN and CDR2 SVGIG (reference sequence). Between the trimmed V and J ends, which lost 2 bases and 3 bases, there was a span of 13 bases. The CDR3 here is CAWSPGTYKETQYF. The CDR3 region has the DNA TGTGCCTGGAGTCCCGGGACATACAAAGAGACCCAGTACTTC.

In regard to this clone: The junction shows a germline mismatch at one end, possibly a read error. The chain is built from TRBV30 and TRBJ2-7; D gene unclear. Germline V CDR1 and CDR2: GTSNPN, SVGIG (reference sequence). The CDR3 is 12 residues long. CDR3: CAWSVFDYGQYF. CDR3 nucleotide sequence: TGTGCCTGGAGTGTATTCGATTACGGGCAGTACTTC.

The CDR3 spells CASSSPLAGQHSSYNEQFF. The CDR3, as DNA: TGCGCCAGCAGCTCACCACTAGCGGGGCAACATAGCTCCTACAATGAGCAGTTCTTC. The V call is TRBV5-1, the J call TRBJ2-1, with 10 bases that match TRBD2. The ends lost 3 bases at V and 0 bases at J; junction bases unmatched: 12. Germline lookup yields CDR1 SGHRS and CDR2 YFSETQ. This CDR3 spans 19 amino acids.

The gene calls are TRBV9 and TRBJ2-1; no clear D gene. Trimming left V 0 bases short and J 7 bases short, with 5 bases between. This CDR3 spans 12 amino acids. Looked up from germline, CDR1 is SGDLS and CDR2 is YYNGEE. The chain's CDR3 is CASSVAVNEQFF. For the CDR3, the DNA is TGTGCCAGCAGCGTAGCTGTAAATGAGCAGTTCTTC.

This clone was seen only once. The J gene is TRBJ1-5, the V gene TRBV4-1; D is perhaps TRBD1 (6 bases). Germline V gives CDR1 MGHRA, CDR2 YSYEKL. The CDR3 extends over 16 amino acids. The V end lost 5 bases, the J end lost 0 bases, and 14 bases lay between the germline ends. DNA of the CDR3: TGCGCCAGCAGCTTCCGGGACAAAATTAGCAATCAGCCCCAGCATTTT. Translating gives CASSFRDKISNQPQHF.

The V gene is TRBV28, the J gene TRBJ1-2; 9 positions agree with TRBD1. Germline CDR1 is MDHEN and CDR2 is SYDVKM. V shed 6 bases, J shed 0 bases, and the junction held 5 bases outside the gene matches. The CDR3 has 15 residues. The chain's CDR3 is CASSGGQGANYGYTF. The CDR3 DNA follows: TGTGCCAGCAGCGGGGGACAGGGCGCTAACTATGGCTACACCTTC.

In this sample, this clone turned up once. The chain combines TRBV4-1 with TRBJ2-1; 10 nucleotides match TRBD2. The CDR3 totals 19 residues. From germline, CDR1 is MGHRA and CDR2 YSYEKL. With V trimmed by 5 bases and J by 2 bases, 15 bases remained unmatched. The DNA of the CDR3 is TGCGCCAGCAGCACACCCCTAGCGGGGGCCGCTAACGCCTACAATGAGCAGTTCTTC. Protein product: CASSTPLAGAANAYNEQFF.

The chain uses TRBV11-3 and TRBJ1-1, with unresolved D. In germline, CDR1 is SGHNT, CDR2 YENEEA. V lost 5 bases and J lost 6, with 13 bases in between. This CDR3 is 13 amino acids long. The CDR3: CASSHREPPEAFF. CDR3 nucleotide sequence: TGTGCCAGCAGCCACCGGGAGCCTCCTGAAGCTTTCTTT.

V and J are TRBV9 and TRBJ2-3; D gene ambiguous. Trimming took off 0 bases at V and 7 bases at J, with 15 bases between the two ends. CDR3 length: 15 residues. Germline V gene data show CDR1 as SGDLS and CDR2 as YYNGEE. The CDR3 nucleotides are TGTGCCAGCAGCGTAGACCCCGCGATATCCTATACGCAGTATTTT. It is translated as CASSVDPAISYTQYF.

The chain is built from TRBV2 and TRBJ2-7, with 7 nucleotides matching TRBD2. V lost 7 bases and J lost 6; bases outside the gene matches: 12. CDR3 length: 14 amino acids. Germline V gene data show CDR1 as SNHLY and CDR2 as FYNNEI. The CDR3 sequence: CASNPLAPSSEQYF. The CDR3 coding sequence is TGTGCCAGCAACCCACTAGCGCCTTCGAGCGAGCAGTACTTC.

The chain links TRBV7-9 to TRBJ1-2, with 11 bases lining up with TRBD1. V lost 5 bases and J lost 5; bases outside the gene matches: 7. The CDR3 extends over 15 amino acids. Germline loops: CDR1 SEHNR, CDR2 FQNEAQ (reference sequence). CDR3 DNA: TGTGCCAGCAGCACGGGACAGGGGGTACGGTATGGCTACACCTTC. Its translation: CASSTGQGVRYGYTF.

The chain links TRBV6-6 to TRBJ2-3; no clear D gene. Looked up from germline, CDR1 is MNHNY and CDR2 is SVGAGI (reference sequence). CDR3 length equals 14 residues. V lost 2 bases and J lost 2, with 8 bases in between. The CDR3 sequence: CASSYDLNTDTQYF. The CDR3 DNA reads TGTGCCAGCAGTTACGACTTGAACACAGATACGCAGTATTTT.